The clone carrying this TCR beta chain showed up many times. The antigen is undetermined. The data originate from a study of T cell repertoires in cytomegalovirus infection. Trimming took off 0 bases at V and 6 bases at J, with 15 bases between the two ends. Germline CDR1 SGHTA, CDR2 FQGNSA. The CDR3 has 15 residues. TCRdb reprocessed the reads with MiXCR, giving one entry per CDR3 protein. In the table there are about 130,000 distinct CDR3 sequences, approximately 24% of which are singletons. Sequenced: PBMCs, sequenced either directly or after in vitro stimulation (not recorded which). This TCR came from a human donor in good health (CMV status not recorded). Some clones in this sample may be carry-over from other donors' samples. This sequence joins TRBV7-2 and TRBJ2-7; D is perhaps TRBD2 (7 bases). Here the CDR3 DNA reads TGTGCCAGCAGCTTAGCGGGAGGGGGACCCGGCGAGCAGTACTTC. Protein sequence: CASSLAGGGPGEQYF.